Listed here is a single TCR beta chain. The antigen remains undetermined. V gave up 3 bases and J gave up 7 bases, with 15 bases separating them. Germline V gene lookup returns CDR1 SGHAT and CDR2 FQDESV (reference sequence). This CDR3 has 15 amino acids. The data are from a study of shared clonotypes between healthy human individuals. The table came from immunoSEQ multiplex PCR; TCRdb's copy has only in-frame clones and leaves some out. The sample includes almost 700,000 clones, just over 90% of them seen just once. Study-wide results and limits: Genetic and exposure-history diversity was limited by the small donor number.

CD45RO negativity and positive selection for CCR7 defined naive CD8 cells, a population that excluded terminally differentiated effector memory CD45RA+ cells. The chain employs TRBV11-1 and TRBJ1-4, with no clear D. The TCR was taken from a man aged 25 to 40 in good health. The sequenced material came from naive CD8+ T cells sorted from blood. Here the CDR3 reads CASSFTGPLGEKLFF. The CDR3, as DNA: TGTGCCAGCAGCTTCACGGGCCCTTTGGGTGAAAAACTGTTTTTT.